This TCR beta chain is from a study of blood T cell repertoires in COVID-19. The method was immunoSEQ multiplex PCR; TCRdb's version includes in-frame clones alone and lacks a portion of them. The sample records 200,000 to 250,000 clones, 75% to 85% being singletons. The CDR3 contains 14 residues. Trimming took 0 bases from V and 9 from J; bases not matched to a gene: 7. Germline lookup yields CDR1 MNHEY and CDR2 SMNVEV (reference sequence). The TCR sequence derives from a woman older than 75 with COVID-19, enrolled during active disease. Material for sequencing was peripheral blood. The chain links TRBV27 to TRBJ1-2; 7 bases map to TRBD1. The CDR3 nucleotides are TGTGCCAGCAGTTTATCAGGGGGCGCCGGGAGCTACACCTTC. Protein product: CASSLSGGAGSYTF.